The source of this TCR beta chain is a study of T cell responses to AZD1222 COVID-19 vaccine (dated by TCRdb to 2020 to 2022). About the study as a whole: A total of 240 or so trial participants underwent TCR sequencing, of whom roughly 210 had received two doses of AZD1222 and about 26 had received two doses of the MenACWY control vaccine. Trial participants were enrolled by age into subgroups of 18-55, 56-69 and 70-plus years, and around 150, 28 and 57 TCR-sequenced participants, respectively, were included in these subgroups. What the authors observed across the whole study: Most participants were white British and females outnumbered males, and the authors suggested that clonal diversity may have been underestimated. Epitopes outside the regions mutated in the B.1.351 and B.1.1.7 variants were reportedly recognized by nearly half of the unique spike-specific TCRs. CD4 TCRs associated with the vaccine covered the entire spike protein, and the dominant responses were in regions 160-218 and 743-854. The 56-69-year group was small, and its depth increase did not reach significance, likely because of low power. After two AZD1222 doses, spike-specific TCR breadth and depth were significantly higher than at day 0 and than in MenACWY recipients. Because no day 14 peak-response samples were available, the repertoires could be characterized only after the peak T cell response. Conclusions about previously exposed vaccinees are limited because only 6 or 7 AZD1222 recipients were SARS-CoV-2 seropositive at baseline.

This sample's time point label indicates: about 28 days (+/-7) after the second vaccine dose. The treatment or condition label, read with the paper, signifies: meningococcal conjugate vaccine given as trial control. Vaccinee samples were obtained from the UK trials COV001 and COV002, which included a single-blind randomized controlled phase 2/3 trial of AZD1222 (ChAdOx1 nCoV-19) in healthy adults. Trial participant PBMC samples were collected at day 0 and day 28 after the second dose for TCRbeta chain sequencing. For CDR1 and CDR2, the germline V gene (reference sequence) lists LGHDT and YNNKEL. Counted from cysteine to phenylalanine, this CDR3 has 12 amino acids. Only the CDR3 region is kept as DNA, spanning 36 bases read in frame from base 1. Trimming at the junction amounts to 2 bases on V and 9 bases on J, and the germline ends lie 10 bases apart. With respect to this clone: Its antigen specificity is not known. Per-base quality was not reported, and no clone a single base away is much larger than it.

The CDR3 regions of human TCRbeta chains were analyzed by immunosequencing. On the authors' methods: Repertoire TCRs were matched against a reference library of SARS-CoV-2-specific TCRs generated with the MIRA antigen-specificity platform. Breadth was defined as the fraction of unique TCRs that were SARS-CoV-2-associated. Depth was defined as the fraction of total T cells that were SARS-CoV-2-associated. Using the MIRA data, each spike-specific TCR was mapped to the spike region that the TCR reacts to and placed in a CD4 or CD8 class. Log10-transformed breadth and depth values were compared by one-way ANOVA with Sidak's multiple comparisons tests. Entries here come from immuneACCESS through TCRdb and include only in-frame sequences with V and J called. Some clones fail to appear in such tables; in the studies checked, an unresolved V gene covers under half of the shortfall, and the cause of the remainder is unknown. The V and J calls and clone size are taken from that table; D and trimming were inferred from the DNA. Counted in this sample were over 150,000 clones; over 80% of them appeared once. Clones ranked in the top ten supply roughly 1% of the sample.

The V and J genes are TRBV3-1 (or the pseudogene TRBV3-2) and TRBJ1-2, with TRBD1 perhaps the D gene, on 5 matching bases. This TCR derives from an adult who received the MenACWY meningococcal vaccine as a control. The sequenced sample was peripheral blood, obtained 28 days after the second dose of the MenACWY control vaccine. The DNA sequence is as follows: TGTGCCAGCAGCCAAAGTAGGGGAAGCTACACCTTC. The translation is CASSQSRGSYTF.